This TCR beta chain was recovered during a study of shared clonotypes between healthy human individuals. Across the study: The study drew on a couple of women and a few men aged 18 to 49 as donors. Per donor, CD8 memory used one plate, CD8 naive used two, CD4 memory used three and CD4 naive used three.

V was pared by 4 bases and J by 6 bases, with 8 bases between. There are 12 residues in the CDR3. Germline CDR1 SGDLS, CDR2 YYNGEE. Profiled with immunoSEQ multiplex PCR; TCRdb holds only in-frame clones, not every one. The sample consists of millions of clones, 85% to 95% of them appearing once. The V gene is TRBV9, the J gene TRBJ2-1; D uncertain. The material sequenced was naive CD4+ T cells from PBMCs. Subset defined: CD45RA+ positively selected. This clonotype was sampled from a man aged 18 to 29 in good health. Some clones in this sample may be carry-over from other donors' samples. The CDR3: CASSSMVNEQFF. CDR3 DNA: TGTGCCAGCAGCTCCATGGTCAATGAGCAGTTCTTC.